The 23 T cell receptor beta chains below all came from one sample that was sequenced in a study of T cells in Graves' hyperthyroidism and ophthalmopathy. Using RNA transcripts as the source, TCR beta CDR3 regions were amplified. First-round RT-PCR targeting the TCR CDR3 was performed with the HTBI primer set. In TCRdb, the multiplex PCR reads were re-called with MiXCR into one record per CDR3 protein. Here the sample spans around 610,000 distinct CDR3 sequences, over 12% being singletons. Sequencing was carried out using blood. The receptors originated from a woman aged 40 to 49 with Graves' ophthalmopathy.

There are many counts of this clonotype. This sequence joins TRBV19 and TRBJ2-5; D is tentatively TRBD1 or TRBD2 (5 bases each). V was clipped by 3 bases and J by 1 base, with 12 bases between them. This CDR3 has 15 residues. Germline CDR1 LNHDA, CDR2 SQIVND (reference sequence). The CDR3 loop reads CASSISGRPQETQYF. The CDR3 bases are TGTGCCAGTAGTATTTCGGGACGGCCCCAAGAGACCCAGTACTTC.

This clonotype was recorded many times. The V gene is TRBV20-1, the J gene TRBJ2-7, with 11 bases aligning to TRBD2. The CDR3 has 15 residues. Trimming took 1 base from V and 6 from J; bases not matched to a gene: 8. Germline V gives CDR1 DFQATT, CDR2 SNEGSKA (reference sequence). The CDR3 region has the DNA TGCAGTGCTAGAGGGACTAGCGGGCGGGACCTCGAGCAGTACTTC. Protein product: CSARGTSGRDLEQYF.

As to this clonotype: Lacking the conserved final phenylalanine or tryptophan, this CDR3 likely reflects a read error. This sequence joins TRBV4-1 and TRBJ1-5; possible D gene TRBD1, 5 bases. Germline V CDR1 and CDR2: MGHRA, YSYEKL. CDR3 size: 16 residues. Trimming cost V 3 bases and J 0 bases, with 12 bases left between them. As DNA, the CDR3 is TGCGCCAGCAGCCATTCTTCAGGGTATAGCAATCAGCCCCAGCATCTT. It translates to CASSHSSGYSNQPQHL.

The table lists this clonotype with many counts. The rearrangement joins TRBV5-1 to TRBJ1-1, with TRBD1 as a possible D gene (5 bases). Germline-derived CDR1 and CDR2 are SGHRS and YFSETQ. The CDR3 runs 16 residues. Trimming took off 4 bases at V and 0 bases at J, with 16 bases between the two ends. CDR3 loop: CASSRAGVRVNTEAFF. In DNA form, the CDR3 reads TGCGCCAGCAGCCGGGCGGGGGTTAGAGTGAACACTGAAGCTTTCTTT.

This clonotype was seen many times. The CDR3 coding sequence is TGTGCCAGCAGCCCCCCCACCAACTACGAGCAGTACTTC. Amino acid sequence: CASSPPTNYEQYF. The V call is TRBV14, the J call TRBJ2-7; D unclear. In germline, CDR1 is SGHDN, CDR2 FVKESK. There are 13 residues in the CDR3. V was trimmed by 4 bases and J by 3 bases, leaving 10 bases between them.

The sample holds many counts of this clonotype. The chain links TRBV30 to TRBJ2-7; D remains ambiguous. This CDR3 has 14 residues. Looked up from germline, CDR1 is GTSNPN and CDR2 is SVGIG (reference sequence). V was shortened by 0 bases and J by 3 bases, with 12 bases between the two germline ends. The CDR3: CAWSVAAELYEQYF. The CDR3 DNA follows: TGTGCCTGGAGTGTTGCGGCTGAACTCTACGAGCAGTACTTC.

This chain connects TRBV20-1 to TRBJ2-7; possibly TRBD1 or TRBD2 for D (7 bases each). Germline V gene data show CDR1 as DFQATT and CDR2 as SNEGSKA (reference sequence). This CDR3 is 13 amino acids long. Trimming removed 5 bases from V and 2 bases from J, with 13 bases in between. The chain's CDR3 is CSASTGRAYEQYF. CDR3 bases: TGCAGTGCTTCGACAGGGAGGGCCTACGAGCAGTACTTC.

Note on this clonotype: This clone may be a read error of a much larger clone one base away. V gene TRBV28 combines with J gene TRBJ2-5; 7 bases are a match to TRBD1. Germline lookup yields CDR1 MDHEN and CDR2 SYDVKM. After removal of 5 bases from V and 3 bases from J, the junction contained 6 bases not matched to a gene. The CDR3 covers 14 residues. CDR3 amino acids: CASSIPGQKETQYF. The CDR3 coding sequence is TGTGCCAGCAGTATACCGGGACAGAAAGAGACCCAGTACTTC. Variable domain in full (rest from reference TRBV28 and TRBJ2-5): DVKVTQSSRYLVKRTGEKVFLECVQDMDHENMFWYRQDPGLGLRLIYFSYDVKMKEKGDIPEGYSVSREKKERFSLILESASTNQTSMYLCASSIPGQKETQYFGPGTRLLVL.

The V call is TRBV3-1, the J call TRBJ1-6; possible D gene TRBD1, 6 bases. V lost 3 bases, J lost 14 bases, and 14 bases lay in between. CDR1 is LGHDT and CDR2 is YNNKEL in the germline V gene (reference sequence). This CDR3 is 13 amino acids long. CDR3 protein: CASSQHRVSTLHF. CDR3 nucleotides: TGTGCCAGCAGCCAGCACAGGGTTTCCACCCTCCACTTT.

Many counts were recorded for this clonotype. The V call is TRBV12-3 or TRBV12-4, the J call TRBJ2-2; TRBD1 matches 8 bases. V gave up 6 bases and J gave up 7 bases; unmatched junction bases: 4. There are 13 residues in the CDR3. In DNA form, the CDR3 reads TGTGCCAGCAGACCAGGGGGCTACGGGGAGCTGTTTTTT. Residues: CASRPGGYGELFF.

The chain is built from TRBV29-1 and TRBJ1-2, with 8 bases aligning to TRBD1. Germline V gene data show CDR1 as SQVTM and CDR2 as ANQGSEA. The V segment lost 4 bases and the J segment 7 bases; nucleotides outside the gene matches: 5. The CDR3 has 12 amino acids. The CDR3 DNA follows: TGCAGCGTTGGGCAGGGGGCTCGTGGCTACACCTTC. This encodes CSVGQGARGYTF.

This clonotype was observed at least ten times. V is TRBV11-2 and J is TRBJ2-7; D may be TRBD1 (6 bases). This CDR3 is 15 amino acids long. The germline V gene has CDR1 SGHAT and CDR2 FQNNGV. V lost 0 bases and J lost 3, with 12 bases in between. The DNA of the CDR3 is TGTGCCAGCAGCTTAGATAACAGGGCAATCTACGAGCAGTACTTC. Residues: CASSLDNRAIYEQYF.

This clonotype has a handful of counts. This sequence joins TRBV7-9 and TRBJ2-7; 7 bases fit TRBD2. J gave up 5 bases and V 5 bases, and 9 bases lay outside the gene matches. Germline V gene data show CDR1 as SEHNR and CDR2 as FQNEAQ (reference sequence). There are 14 residues in the CDR3. CDR3 nucleotides: TGTGCCAGCAGCGCCGGTCAGCGGGGCCACGAGCAGTACTTC. Its protein is CASSAGQRGHEQYF.

In this sample, this clonotype turned up many times. This chain connects TRBV28 to TRBJ1-5; 9 positions match TRBD1. Looked up from germline, CDR1 is MDHEN and CDR2 is SYDVKM. This CDR3 contains 14 residues. V shed 6 bases, J shed 1 base, and the junction held 1 base outside the gene matches. The CDR3 region is CASRGTGSNQPQHF. The CDR3, as DNA: TGTGCCAGCAGGGGGACAGGGAGCAATCAGCCCCAGCATTTT. The full variable domain, rest sourced from reference TRBV28 and TRBJ1-5, is DVKVTQSSRYLVKRTGEKVFLECVQDMDHENMFWYRQDPGLGLRLIYFSYDVKMKEKGDIPEGYSVSREKKERFSLILESASTNQTSMYLCASRGTGSNQPQHFGDGTRLSIL.

In its sample, this clonotype was seen many times. J is TRBJ2-2 and V is TRBV6-2 or TRBV6-3; 8 nucleotides match TRBD2. Germline V gene lookup returns CDR1 MNHEY and CDR2 SVGEGT. The V gene end was trimmed by 2 bases and the J gene end by 13 bases; junction bases not matched to a gene: 9. The CDR3 contains 14 residues. The CDR3 coding sequence is TGTGCCAGCAGTTACGAAGCGGGAGATCATAGGCTGTTTTTT. Protein product: CASSYEAGDHRLFF.

This clonotype was seen at least ten times. The CDR3, as DNA: TGTGCCAGCAGCTTAAGACCAAGACAGAACACCGGGGAGCTGTTTTTT. Its protein product is CASSLRPRQNTGELFF. The rearrangement links TRBV7-3 to TRBJ2-2; D gene uncertain. The V gene lost 1 base and the J gene lost 1 base, with 10 bases spanning the gap. The CDR3 is made up of 16 amino acids. CDR1 SGHTA and CDR2 FQGTGA come from the germline V gene.

Worth noting for this clonotype: Compared with germline, one end of the junction differs, possibly owing to a read error. The chain employs TRBV20-1 and TRBJ1-5; D remains ambiguous. The CDR3 length is 12 residues. Germline V gene lookup returns CDR1 DFQATT and CDR2 SNEGSKA (reference sequence). This CDR3 reads CGARDRAGPQHF. CDR3 bases: TGCGGTGCTAGAGATAGGGCAGGGCCCCAGCATTTT.

V usage is TRBV6-5 and J usage is TRBJ1-6, with 7 bases aligning to TRBD1. Unmatched junction bases numbered 8, after V lost 7 bases and J lost 8 bases. CDR1 is MNHEY, CDR2 SVGAGI, per germline. This CDR3 comprises 14 residues. This CDR3 is CASISTGTYSPLHF. CDR3 nucleotide sequence: TGTGCCAGCATTTCGACAGGGACCTATTCACCCCTCCACTTT.

CDR3 protein: CASRPGEGGELFF. The DNA of the CDR3 is TGTGCCAGCAGGCCAGGGGAAGGCGGGGAGCTGTTTTTT. The V and J genes are TRBV2 and TRBJ2-2; D perhaps matches TRBD1 (6 bases). V shed 6 bases and J shed 7 bases, with 12 bases lying between them. Germline CDR1 is SNHLY and CDR2 is FYNNEI. The CDR3 runs 13 residues.

This chain links TRBV4-1 with TRBJ1-5, with D unresolved. CDR3 length: 15 residues. Trimming stripped 4 bases from V and 7 bases from J, with 17 bases between. The germline V gene has CDR1 MGHRA and CDR2 YSYEKL. This chain's CDR3 is CASSPIALGQQPQHF. CDR3 DNA: TGCGCCAGCAGCCCAATAGCCCTAGGGCAACAGCCCCAGCATTTT.

This clonotype appeared many times. V and J are TRBV6-1 and TRBJ1-5; weak D call: TRBD1 (6 bases). There are 14 residues in the CDR3. Looked up from germline, CDR1 is MNHNS and CDR2 is SASEGT. V lost 1 base, J lost 2 bases, and 6 bases lay in between. CDR3 protein: CASSEGQGNQPQHF. In nucleotides, the CDR3 is TGTGCCAGCAGTGAAGGACAGGGCAATCAGCCCCAGCATTTT.

This clonotype was seen many times. This chain links TRBV12-3 or TRBV12-4 with TRBJ2-7; no reliable D call. The CDR3 has 14 residues. With 3 bases removed from V and 0 bases from J, the gap between germline ends came to 9 bases. CDR3 in DNA: TGTGCCAGCAGTTTCAGGCTCCTCTCCTACGAGCAGTACTTC. Translated: CASSFRLLSYEQYF.

This clonotype occurred many times. The rearrangement uses TRBV13 and TRBJ1-2, with 11 bases matching TRBD1. Germline V gene sequence: CDR1 PRHDT, CDR2 FYEKMQ (reference sequence). The CDR3 length is 14 residues. V lost 5 bases to trimming and J lost 8 bases; unmatched junction nucleotides: 7. The CDR3 bases are TGTGCCAGCAGCCAACGGGACAGGGGGGAAGGCTACACCTTC. Amino acids: CASSQRDRGEGYTF.